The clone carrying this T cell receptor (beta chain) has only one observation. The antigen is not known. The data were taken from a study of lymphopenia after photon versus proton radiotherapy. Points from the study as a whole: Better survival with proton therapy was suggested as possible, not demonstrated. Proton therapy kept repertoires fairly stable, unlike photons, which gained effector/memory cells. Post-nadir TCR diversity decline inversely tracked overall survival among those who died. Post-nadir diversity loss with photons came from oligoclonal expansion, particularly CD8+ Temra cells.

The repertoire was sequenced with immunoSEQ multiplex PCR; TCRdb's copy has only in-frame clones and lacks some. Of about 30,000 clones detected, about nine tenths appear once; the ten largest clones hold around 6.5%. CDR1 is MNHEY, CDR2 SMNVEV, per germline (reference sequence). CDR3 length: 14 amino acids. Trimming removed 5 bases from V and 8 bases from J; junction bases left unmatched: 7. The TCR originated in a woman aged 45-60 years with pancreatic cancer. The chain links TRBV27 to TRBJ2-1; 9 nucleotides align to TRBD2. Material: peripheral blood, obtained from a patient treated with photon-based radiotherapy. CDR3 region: CASSPTSGLHEQFF. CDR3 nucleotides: TGTGCCAGCAGTCCGACTAGCGGCCTCCATGAGCAGTTCTTC.